The present T cell receptor (beta chain) was sequenced within a study of T cells in Graves' hyperthyroidism and ophthalmopathy. Across the whole study: At initial diagnosis, before any treatment had begun, peripheral blood was obtained. Study observations and caveats: Most thyroid clonotypes expanded above 0.001 were also detected in blood.

CDR3 size: 16 residues. Germline lookup yields CDR1 MDHEN and CDR2 SYDVKM. Losses at the gene ends were 10 bases for V and 6 bases for J; bases not matched to a gene: 15. The TCR beta CDR3 regions underwent amplification using RNA transcripts as the source. HTBI primers were the set used in a first-round RT-PCR of the TCR CDR3. TCRdb analysed the multiplex PCR reads with MiXCR anew, one entry per CDR3 protein. The sample includes some 250,000 distinct CDR3 sequences, 14% to 15% seen only once; the top ten take 10% to 15%. This clonotype appeared many times. No antigen is known for it. The hyperthyroidism patients had all been newly diagnosed, and their disease duration was under 2 months. Their ages ranged from 18 to 65 years.

This TCR was recovered from a woman aged 40 to 55 with Graves' hyperthyroidism that later progressed to Graves' ophthalmopathy. The source material was blood. The V call is TRBV28, the J call TRBJ2-3, with 11 bases aligning to TRBD2. For the CDR3, the DNA is TGTGCCACTCACCCCGATAGCGGGAGGGCCGGGGATACGCAGTATTTT. This translates into CATHPDSGRAGDTQYF.